Sequencing of this TCR beta chain was carried out in a study of shared clonotypes between healthy human individuals. On the study more broadly: Donors had three CD4 naive, three CD4 memory, two CD8 naive and one CD8 memory plate apiece.

The CDR3 length is 15 residues. Germline V CDR1 and CDR2: SGHVS, FNYEAQ. Trimming at V came to 5 bases and at J to 9 bases, leaving 9 bases not matched to a gene. TCRdb's copy holds only in-frame clones and misses some; the assay was immunoSEQ multiplex PCR. The sample holds about 110,000 clones, roughly 70% seen once. The study, taken as a whole, reports: It was observed that approximately 5% of naive CD4 clonotypes were shared across a few donors.

Comment on this clone: What it binds is unknown.

The CD8 memory sample joined CD45RO+ cells and CCR7-negative CD45RA+ cells. The sequence derives from a woman younger than 45 in good health. This chain links TRBV7-6 with TRBJ2-1; 11 bases line up with TRBD2. Sequencing was done on a sample of memory CD8+ T cells sorted from blood. As for subset: CD45RO+ cells pooled with CCR7-negative TemRA cells. CDR3 sequence (DNA): TGTGCCAGCAGCGCCGTTAGCGGGAGGGCCATTGAGCAGTTCTTC. It translates to CASSAVSGRAIEQFF.